One T cell receptor (beta chain) is described in this entry. Primers included in the PCR were 60 Vbeta and 13 Jbeta primers. Clones were read by immunoSEQ multiplex PCR, and TCRdb kept only the in-frame ones, dropping some. This sample has more than 140,000 clones, with nearly 80% found just once. This specimen comes from a study of cytomegalovirus exposure and HLA in healthy donors. This CDR3 is 16 amino acids long. J was trimmed by 4 bases and V by 4 bases; bases with no gene match: 11. The rearrangement uses TRBV6-7 and TRBJ2-7; 9 positions match TRBD2. TRBV6-7 is assigned to the ORF class and has an uncertain function. This sequence was found in a male donor in good health and CMV-seronegative. Sequencing used PBMCs. The CDR3 region is CASSFPQEREVYEQYF. Here the CDR3 DNA reads TGTGCCAGCAGTTTCCCCCAGGAGCGGGAGGTTTACGAGCAGTACTTC.